The source of this T cell receptor (beta chain) is a study of T cells expressing NK-cell markers. The germline gives CDR1 SGHAT, CDR2 FQDESV (reference sequence). The length of the CDR3 is 19 residues. In generating TCR beta cDNA, 5'RACE template switching with UMIs was used. After re-calling the 5' RACE reads, TCRdb lists one entry per CDR3 protein, DNA absent. The ten top clones account for approximately 3.5%, within a sample of 500,000 or so distinct CDR3 sequences. The chain links TRBV11-1 to TRBJ2-1; TCRdb's assignment of TRBD1 cannot be checked, as there is no DNA. The sample was blood T cells: a sorted CD56 or NKG2C T cell subset, CD4+ or CD8+ T cells, or bulk PBMC T cells (not recorded which). This TCR was sampled from a man between 18 and 29 years old in good health. The CDR3 sequence is CASSLANLVSPRRGVEQFF.